These T cell receptor beta chains were read from a single sample in a study of blood T cell repertoires in COVID-19. Repertoires were generated with immunoSEQ multiplex PCR, while TCRdb's copy carries only in-frame clones and drops some. The sample has approximately 500,000 clones; about 88% are singletons. The sample comprised peripheral blood. Receptor source: a woman in her forties or fifties with COVID-19, enrolled during active disease. The CDR3 runs from the conserved cysteine through the conserved F or W.

V gene: TRBV3-1/TRBV3-2; J gene: TRBJ1-4; CDR3 protein: CASSQGRTVNEKLFF
V gene: TRBV5-8; J gene: TRBJ2-5; CDR3 protein: CASSLGGVELETQYF
V gene: TRBV30; J gene: TRBJ1-1; CDR3 protein: CAWSVFNRVTEAFF
V gene: TRBV5-1; J gene: TRBJ1-1; CDR3 protein: CASSWTRQGQDTEAFF
V gene: TRBV18; J gene: TRBJ2-1; CDR3 protein: CASSRSGGSYNEQFF
V gene: TRBV9; J gene: TRBJ1-5; CDR3 protein: CASSVGSRADQPQHF
V gene: TRBV11-2; J gene: TRBJ1-1; CDR3 protein: CASSLDRDTEAFF
V gene: TRBV7-9; J gene: TRBJ2-3; CDR3 protein: CASSSPPGRGSGADTQYF
V gene: TRBV2; J gene: TRBJ2-1; CDR3 protein: CASRGGIGGEQFF
V gene: TRBV30; J gene: TRBJ1-4; CDR3 protein: CAWKQENEKLFF
V gene: TRBV28; J gene: TRBJ1-5; CDR3 protein: CASSPLGNQPQHF
V gene: TRBV6-6; J gene: TRBJ2-5; CDR3 protein: CASRNRHYQETQYF
V gene: TRBV28; J gene: TRBJ2-7; CDR3 protein: CASSGADSRSSYEQYF
V gene: TRBV5-6; J gene: TRBJ2-3; CDR3 protein: CASSISGGRTDTQYF
V gene: TRBV10-1; J gene: TRBJ2-1; CDR3 protein: CASSEADTVNEQFF
V gene: TRBV27; J gene: TRBJ2-3; CDR3 protein: CASRLTIGTSGVSDTQYF
V gene: TRBV19; J gene: TRBJ1-2; CDR3 protein: CASSPTTGESYGYTF
V gene: TRBV28; J gene: TRBJ1-1; CDR3 protein: CASSVFVELQNTEAFF
V gene: TRBV5-1; J gene: TRBJ2-1; CDR3 protein: CASRLRADGLSSSYNEQFF
V gene: TRBV1; J gene: TRBJ2-2; CDR3 protein: CTTWSTLALPYLGDGELFF
V gene: TRBV2; J gene: TRBJ2-2; CDR3 protein: CASTRDTFTGELFF
V gene: TRBV19; J gene: TRBJ1-2; CDR3 protein: CASSPTGDYGYTF
V gene: TRBV18; J gene: TRBJ1-1; CDR3 protein: CASSDSINTEAFF
V gene: TRBV6-5; J gene: TRBJ1-2; CDR3 protein: CASSYSGGAANYGYTF
V gene: TRBV30; J gene: TRBJ2-7; CDR3 protein: CAWMEGLNEQYF
V gene: TRBV5-1; J gene: TRBJ2-2; CDR3 protein: CASSLGPRRPGELFF
V gene: TRBV2; J gene: TRBJ1-1; CDR3 protein: CASSDSIRGTEAFF
V gene: TRBV5-1; J gene: TRBJ2-3; CDR3 protein: CASSPQGDTQYF
V gene: TRBV19; J gene: TRBJ1-6; CDR3 protein: CASSIQHEGDSPLHF
V gene: TRBV20-1; J gene: TRBJ1-2; CDR3 protein: CSASKPGQDHGYTF
V gene: TRBV29-1; J gene: TRBJ1-5; CDR3 protein: CSVEKSTGNQPQHF
V gene: TRBV24-1; J gene: TRBJ1-1; CDR3 protein: CATSDLRGLTEAFF
V gene: TRBV27; J gene: TRBJ1-1; CDR3 protein: CASRGHPPSNTEAFF
V gene: TRBV11-2; J gene: TRBJ2-3; CDR3 protein: CASSPTFTTDTQYF
V gene: TRBV11-2; J gene: TRBJ1-1; CDR3 protein: CASSSSGNTEAFF
V gene: TRBV5-6; J gene: TRBJ2-1; CDR3 protein: CASSPERGLINNEQFF
V gene: TRBV5-6; J gene: TRBJ2-5; CDR3 protein: CASSLYSGDHQETQYF
V gene: TRBV27; J gene: TRBJ1-2; CDR3 protein: CASRGTGNYGYTF
V gene: TRBV5-1; J gene: TRBJ2-3; CDR3 protein: CASSLSGSSFPGDTQYF
V gene: TRBV19; J gene: TRBJ1-5; CDR3 protein: CASSMGGGLRPQHF
V gene: TRBV7-2; J gene: TRBJ2-2; CDR3 protein: CARMAGGFTGELFF
V gene: TRBV7-9; J gene: TRBJ2-1; CDR3 protein: CASSWPLDGQGEQFF
V gene: TRBV19; J gene: TRBJ2-5; CDR3 protein: CASSIGGGRSVETQYF
V gene: TRBV19; J gene: TRBJ1-2; CDR3 protein: CASSISNPTGADGYTF
V gene: TRBV5-1; J gene: TRBJ1-1; CDR3 protein: CASSLKPEMNTEAFF
V gene: TRBV5-1; J gene: TRBJ1-2; CDR3 protein: CASNPGQNYGYTF
V gene: TRBV27; J gene: TRBJ2-1; CDR3 protein: CASSFDRNSYNEQFF
V gene: TRBV3-1/TRBV3-2; J gene: TRBJ1-2; CDR3 protein: CASSPDSTGLGGYTF
V gene: TRBV6-1; J gene: TRBJ1-5; CDR3 protein: CASSGGQGLSGYQPQHF
V gene: TRBV7-3; J gene: TRBJ2-1; CDR3 protein: CASTPAGPNNEQFF
V gene: TRBV5-1; J gene: TRBJ2-3; CDR3 protein: CASSLALGTDTQYF
V gene: TRBV18; J gene: TRBJ2-3; CDR3 protein: CASSPGILAGILTQYF
V gene: TRBV9; J gene: TRBJ2-1; CDR3 protein: CASSVASGVGNEQFF
V gene: TRBV27; J gene: TRBJ1-5; CDR3 protein: CASSLWRGGQPQHF
V gene: TRBV30; J gene: TRBJ1-2; CDR3 protein: CAWRGLGQGISYGYTF
V gene: TRBV11-2; J gene: TRBJ2-7; CDR3 protein: CASSFGTGAYEQYF
V gene: TRBV27; J gene: TRBJ2-7; CDR3 protein: CASTNRQGLYEQYF